The clone carrying this T cell receptor (beta chain) was seen a handful of times. Its target is unknown. The PCR employed 60 Vbeta primers together with 13 Jbeta primers. The data were produced by immunoSEQ multiplex PCR, yet TCRdb's version contains in-frame clones alone and is incomplete. The table lists 200,000 to 250,000 clones, more than 65% of them singletons. Germline CDR1 reads LGHNT; CDR2 reads FRNRAP. V was pared by 1 base and J by 0 bases, with 13 bases between. This CDR3 spans 16 amino acids. The data belong to a study of cytomegalovirus exposure and HLA in healthy donors. Study-wide background: Early released data had tens of millions of unique TCRs, all coming from HLA-typed donors.

Donors were ostensibly healthy at sampling, although undocumented immune exposures were probable. Findings of the study overall: A later analysis linked a missense variant in DCLRE1C to the trimming of TCR beta V and J genes.

The chain couples TRBV12-5 to TRBJ2-7; maybe TRBD2 (5 bases). This TCR derives from a woman in her twenties or thirties in good health and CMV-seronegative. Material for sequencing was PBMCs. CDR3 sequence reads: CASGLDPGMHSYEQYF. In DNA form, the CDR3 reads TGTGCTAGTGGTTTGGATCCGGGAATGCACTCCTACGAGCAGTACTTC.